This TCR beta chain was retrieved from a study of CD8+CD57+ T cells in acquired aplastic anemia. In the study overall: The mean DNA yield obtained from sorted CD4+ and CD8+ cells came to 3 to 4 ug. Findings of the study overall: Roughly 30 CD8+ CDR3 sequences occurred in both the patients and the controls.

An expansion of CD8+CD57+ cells by flow cytometry had been shown in patients chosen for sequencing. Each patient carried a diagnosis of severe acquired aplastic anemia. No patient had been given any therapy when blood was sampled. The CDR3 length is 16 residues. Germline V CDR1 and CDR2: ENHRY, SYGVKD. Trimming took 0 bases from V and 2 from J; bases not matched to a gene: 3. This clonotype was found many times. Its antigen is unidentified. Profiling of TCR beta VDJ combinations and CDR3 sequences used genomic DNA as template. TCRdb reprocessed the reads via MiXCR and lists one record per CDR3 protein. This table holds fewer than 200,000 distinct CDR3 sequences, about 64% found once.

The chain employs TRBV10-3 and TRBJ2-2; 7 nucleotides match TRBD1. This TCR derives from a human donor with aplastic anemia. Material: sorted CD4+, CD8+, or CD8+CD57+ T cells (not recorded which) from PBMCs. The CDR3 sequence: CAISESRGPNTGELFF. DNA for the CDR3: TGTGCCATCAGTGAGTCAAGGGGGCCCAACACCGGGGAGCTGTTTTTT.